The 31 T cell receptor beta chains listed next were all sequenced from one sample in a study of identical twins. TCRdb passed the 5' RACE reads through MiXCR, listing each CDR3 protein once. The profile shows some 790,000 distinct CDR3 sequences, around a sixth of them singletons. These same records also appear under a second study, on T cells expressing NK-cell markers.

The sequenced sample consisted of PBMCs. The receptors originated from a woman aged 18-29 years in good health.

The CDR3 protein is CASSLASRGSGANVLTF. The DNA for the CDR3 is TGTGCCAGCAGCTTAGCGAGTAGGGGCTCAGGGGCCAACGTCCTGACTTTC. This chain joins TRBV7-2 and TRBJ2-6, with a possible D match to TRBD1 (5 bases). Trimming removed 0 bases from V and 4 bases from J, with 13 bases in between. The germline CDR1 and CDR2 sequences are SGHTA and FQGNSA. CDR3 length equals 17 residues.

The V call is TRBV7-8, the J call TRBJ1-1; D ambiguous. CDR1 is SGHVS, CDR2 FQNEAQ, per germline. Trimming took off 5 bases at V and 6 bases at J, with 13 bases between the two ends. CDR3 size: 13 residues. Here the CDR3 DNA reads TGTGCCAGCAGCCAGCCCCCGTGGCCTGAAGCTTTCTTT. It specifies CASSQPPWPEAFF. The full variable domain, rest sourced from reference TRBV7-8 and TRBJ1-1, is GAGVSQSPRYKVAKRGQDVALRCDPISGHVSLFWYQQALGQGPEFLTYFQNEAQLDKSGLPSDRFFAERPEGSVSTLKIQRTQQEDSAVYLCASSQPPWPEAFFGQGTRLTVV.

The V call is TRBV12-3 or TRBV12-4, the J call TRBJ2-7, with 8 bases that match TRBD2. The junction had 4 bases not matched to a gene; V was cut back by 7 bases and J by 2 bases. This CDR3 region has 13 residues. The CDR3 DNA reads as TGTGCCAGCACGGGAGGGACACCCTACGAGCAGTACTTC. Translation gives CASTGGTPYEQYF.

The chain recombines TRBV9 with TRBJ1-6; D not resolved. The CDR3 consists of 14 residues. With 0 bases removed from V and 6 bases from J, the gap between germline ends came to 7 bases. Germline values: CDR1 SGDLS, CDR2 YYNGEE. CDR3 DNA: TGTGCCAGCAGCGTAGGGGGTCCTAATTCACCCCTCCACTTT. Protein product: CASSVGGPNSPLHF.

The chain couples TRBV4-2 to TRBJ2-7; D gene unclear. In germline, CDR1 is LGHNA, CDR2 YNFKEQ. There are 13 residues in the CDR3. V lost 4 bases to trimming and J lost 5 bases, with 12 bases between them. CDR3: CASSPGRINEQYF. In DNA form, the CDR3 reads TGTGCCAGCAGCCCCGGCCGGATCAACGAGCAGTACTTC.

This clonotype was detected a few times. The CDR3 sequence: CASPLGISDPGYTF. Here the CDR3 DNA reads TGTGCCAGCCCGCTTGGGATCAGCGATCCTGGCTACACCTTC. V usage is TRBV6-2 or TRBV6-3 and J usage is TRBJ1-2; D is uncertain. V lost 8 bases to trimming and J lost 7 bases, with 20 bases between them. Germline CDR1 and CDR2: MNHEY and SVGEGT. CDR3 length equals 14 residues.

This clonotype was picked up a small number of times. This rearrangement joins TRBV6-5 to TRBJ2-1, with D uncertain. Trimming took off 0 bases at V and 3 bases at J, with 6 bases between the two ends. Germline CDR1 is MNHEY and CDR2 is SVGAGI. The CDR3 extends over 14 amino acids. CDR3 nucleotide sequence: TGTGCCAGCAGTTACTCTCAGATCTACAATGAGCAGTTCTTC. Protein product: CASSYSQIYNEQFF.

This rearrangement joins TRBV2 to TRBJ1-1; D unresolved. This CDR3 comprises 11 residues. Germline V gene data show CDR1 as SNHLY and CDR2 as FYNNEI. The V end was cut by 10 bases, the J end by 11 bases, with 17 bases between. The CDR3, as DNA: TGTGCCAAATCCCTGAATCTGGGGGCTTTCTTT. Protein product: CAKSLNLGAFF. Full variable domain (outside the CDR3, taken from reference TRBV2 and TRBJ1-1): EPEVTQTPSHQVTQMGQEVILRCVPISNHLYFYWYRQILGQKVEFLVSFYNNEISEKSEIFDDQFSVERPDGSNFTLKIRSTKLEDSAMYFCAKSLNLGAFFGQGTRLTVV.

This clonotype was seen only a few times. This chain connects TRBV5-5 to TRBJ2-1; TRBD1 agrees at 9 bases. The CDR3 totals 14 residues. Trimming cost V 5 bases and J 7 bases; bases outside gene matches: 7. CDR1 SGHKS and CDR2 YYEKEE come from the germline V gene (reference sequence). The CDR3 sequence is CASSAGTGWNEQFF. CDR3 nucleotide sequence: TGTGCCAGCAGTGCCGGGACAGGGTGGAATGAGCAGTTCTTC.

The chain couples TRBV7-6 to TRBJ1-1; D perhaps matches TRBD1 (5 bases). The V gene's germline CDR1 is SGHVS and CDR2 FNYEAQ. Trimming removed 7 bases at V and 0 bases at J, with 9 bases between. The CDR3 covers 13 residues. This chain's CDR3 is CASIWGVNTEAFF. The CDR3 DNA follows: TGTGCCAGCATCTGGGGGGTGAACACTGAAGCTTTCTTT.

This rearrangement joins TRBV7-9 to TRBJ2-1, with 8 bases lining up with TRBD2. CDR1 is SEHNR and CDR2 is FQNEAQ in the germline V gene (reference sequence). This CDR3 comprises 16 residues. Trimming removed 4 bases from V and 7 bases from J; junction bases left unmatched: 12. The CDR3 region is CASSSSGTSRGNEQFF. CDR3 nucleotides: TGTGCCAGCAGCTCCTCAGGGACTAGTAGAGGGAATGAGCAGTTCTTC.

This clonotype has a handful of counts. The rearrangement joins TRBV7-9 to TRBJ2-3, with D maybe TRBD2 (5 bases). The V end lost 9 bases, the J end lost 4 bases, and 17 bases lay between the germline ends. Per the germline V gene, CDR1 is SEHNR and CDR2 is FQNEAQ (reference sequence). The CDR3 is 14 residues long. The CDR3: CARSEEGSADTQYF. The CDR3 DNA is TGTGCCAGGTCCGAAGAGGGCTCGGCAGATACGCAGTATTTT.

This clonotype was seen a few times. The chain uses TRBV25-1 and TRBJ2-6; D may be TRBD2 (6 bases). Per the germline V gene, CDR1 is MGHDK and CDR2 is SYGVNS. CDR3 size: 18 residues. Trimming stripped 4 bases from V and 2 bases from J, with 18 bases between. The CDR3: CASSAPDYYSPGANVLTF. As DNA, the CDR3 is TGTGCCAGCAGTGCCCCGGACTATTACTCCCCTGGGGCCAACGTCCTGACTTTC.

This clonotype was seen repeatedly, ten times or more. The V call is TRBV5-1, the J call TRBJ2-1, with 10 positions matching TRBD2. J was trimmed by 7 bases and V by 1 base; bases with no gene match: 5. The CDR3 has 15 residues. Germline V CDR1 and CDR2: SGHRS, YFSETQ. The CDR3 sequence is CASSLPGLARNEQFF. The CDR3 region has the DNA TGCGCCAGCAGCTTGCCGGGACTAGCGCGGAATGAGCAGTTCTTC.

This clonotype was detected only a few times. The chain joins TRBV5-1 to TRBJ2-7; perhaps TRBD1 as D (6 bases). Germline lookup yields CDR1 SGHRS and CDR2 YFSETQ. Trimming pared 6 bases from V and 7 bases from J, leaving 26 bases between. This CDR3 region has 16 residues. The CDR3 sequence: CASTTTTGQGLGEQYF. The CDR3 DNA reads TGCGCCAGCACCACTACCACCGGCCAGGGGTTGGGGGAGCAGTACTTC.

This clonotype was found a few times. This chain connects TRBV7-9 to TRBJ2-3; D gene uncertain. Trimming stripped 7 bases from V and 6 bases from J, with 8 bases between. The germline CDR1 and CDR2 sequences are SEHNR and FQNEAQ (reference sequence). This CDR3 contains 11 residues. CDR3 DNA: TGTGCCAGCACCATTACCGATACGCAGTATTTT. It codes for CASTITDTQYF. The full variable domain, completed using reference TRBV7-9 and TRBJ2-3, is DTGVSQNPRHKITKRGQNVTFRCDPISEHNRLYWYRQTLGQGPEFLTYFQNEAQLEKSRLLSDRFSAERPKGSFSTLEIQRTEQGDSAMYLCASTITDTQYFGPGTRLTVL.

V gene TRBV7-3 combines with J gene TRBJ2-2; no firm D call. The ends were cut back, 1 base at V and 0 bases at J, with 6 bases in the middle. Germline loops: CDR1 SGHTA, CDR2 FQGTGA. This CDR3 spans 15 amino acids. CDR3 nucleotides: TGTGCCAGCAGCTTAATGGGCCCGAACACCGGGGAGCTGTTTTTT. Translating gives CASSLMGPNTGELFF. Looking up the rest from reference TRBV7-3 and TRBJ2-2 gives the full variable domain: GAGVSQTPSNKVTEKGKYVELRCDPISGHTALYWYRQSLGQGPEFLIYFQGTGAADDSGLPNDRFFAVRPEGSVSTLKIQRTERGDSAVYLCASSLMGPNTGELFFGEGSRLTVL.

The gene calls are TRBV11-2 and TRBJ2-7; TRBD2 might be the D (6 bases). Trimming removed 6 bases from V and 2 bases from J, with 14 bases in between. The CDR3 has 14 residues. Germline CDR1 is SGHAT and CDR2 is FQNNGV. CDR3 amino acids: CASSQSGPTYEQYF. CDR3 coding DNA: TGTGCCAGCAGTCAAAGCGGGCCTACCTACGAGCAGTACTTC.

Only a few counts were recorded for this clonotype. The V call is TRBV12-3 or TRBV12-4, the J call TRBJ2-1; D remains unclear. V lost 4 bases and J lost 5, with 9 bases in between. This CDR3 contains 13 residues. As DNA, the CDR3 is TGTGCCAGCAGTTCCGTACGGGACAATGAGCAGTTCTTC. This sequence encodes CASSSVRDNEQFF.

The genes are TRBV20-1 and TRBJ1-2; 8 bases line up with TRBD1. In germline, CDR1 is DFQATT, CDR2 SNEGSKA (reference sequence). J gave up 4 bases and V 4 bases, and 2 bases lay outside the gene matches. The CDR3 is 12 amino acids. The CDR3 loop reads CSATGQVYGYTF. The CDR3 DNA reads TGCAGTGCTACGGGACAGGTCTATGGCTACACCTTC.

This clonotype has only a few counts. The rearrangement joins TRBV12-3 or TRBV12-4 to TRBJ2-3; 9 positions agree with TRBD2. The V gene end was trimmed by 3 bases and the J gene end by 2 bases; junction bases not matched to a gene: 9. The length of the CDR3 is 17 residues. This chain's CDR3 is CASSFGLAGLYTDTQYF. DNA of the CDR3: TGTGCCAGCAGTTTTGGCCTAGCGGGACTCTACACAGATACGCAGTATTTT.

V and J are TRBV12-3 or TRBV12-4 and TRBJ2-1; D is unresolved. The CDR3 spans 19 residues. V gave up 1 base and J gave up 1 base, with 20 bases separating them. The CDR3 here is CASSLVRPGMPGSYNEQFF. The CDR3 DNA reads as TGTGCCAGCAGTTTAGTACGGCCTGGGATGCCAGGTTCCTACAATGAGCAGTTCTTC.

The table lists this clonotype with many counts. The J gene is TRBJ2-3, the V gene TRBV11-2, with 11 bases lining up with TRBD2. The CDR3 consists of 18 residues. CDR1 is SGHAT and CDR2 is FQNNGV in the germline V gene. With V trimmed by 1 base and J by 2 bases, 8 bases remained unmatched. The DNA of the CDR3 is TGTGCCAGCAGCTTAGGAATAGCGGGAGGGCCGGACACAGATACGCAGTATTTT. Translation gives CASSLGIAGGPDTDTQYF.

This rearrangement joins TRBV3-1 to TRBJ2-7; D is perhaps TRBD1 or TRBD2 (5 bases each). There are 15 residues in the CDR3. The germline V and J ends were trimmed by 6 bases and 2 bases, with 17 bases remaining between them. Germline V lookup: CDR1 LGHDT, CDR2 YNNKEL (reference sequence). CDR3 residues: CASSPRNWGPYEQYF. As DNA, the CDR3 is TGTGCCAGCAGTCCCCGTAATTGGGGACCCTACGAGCAGTACTTC.

This clonotype has just a few counts. The rearrangement uses TRBV6-5 and TRBJ2-2, with a weak D call TRBD2 (7 bases). V lost 1 base, J lost 3 bases, and 15 bases lay in between. The CDR3 runs 17 residues. Germline assignment: CDR1 MNHEY and CDR2 SVGAGI. CDR3 bases: TGTGCCAGCAGTTACTATGGGAGGGGGATCTACACCGGGGAGCTGTTTTTT. This sequence encodes CASSYYGRGIYTGELFF.

At least ten counts were recorded for this clonotype. The genes are TRBV12-3 or TRBV12-4 and TRBJ2-1; TRBD1 matches at 9 bases. CDR3 length equals 14 residues. J was trimmed by 9 bases and V by 7 bases; bases with no gene match: 10. DNA for the CDR3: TGTGCCAGCACTCCGGGACAGGGTTCGCGTGAGCAGTTCTTC. Translating it yields CASTPGQGSREQFF.

The chain links TRBV7-3 to TRBJ2-7; 8 nucleotides align to TRBD2. Per the germline V gene, CDR1 is SGHTA and CDR2 is FQGTGA. This CDR3 is 14 amino acids long. With V trimmed by 5 bases and J by 4 bases, 7 bases remained unmatched. In nucleotides, the CDR3 is TGTGCCAGCAGCGACGGGGGGGGAGCTTACGAGCAGTACTTC. Its protein is CASSDGGGAYEQYF.

This clonotype came up many times. The chain combines TRBV6-1 with TRBJ1-6; D perhaps matches TRBD1 (6 bases). Germline lookup yields CDR1 MNHNS and CDR2 SASEGT. The CDR3 totals 15 residues. The V end lost 11 bases, the J end lost 9 bases, and 23 bases lay between the germline ends. CDR3 sequence reads: CAASRGGSGVSPLHF. CDR3 DNA sequence: TGTGCCGCCAGCCGTGGTGGGTCAGGGGTTTCACCCCTCCACTTT.

This clonotype was observed once. The chain combines TRBV6-1 with TRBJ2-5; D is uncertain. Trimming shortened V by 1 base and J by 4 bases, and 13 bases separated the two germline ends. Germline V gives CDR1 MNHNS, CDR2 SASEGT. The CDR3 sequence is 15 residues long. The CDR3 bases are TGTGCCAGCAGTGAAGGGGTTGCGATTACAGAGACCCAGTACTTC. Translating gives CASSEGVAITETQYF.

The J gene is TRBJ2-3, the V gene TRBV19; TRBD2 matches 7 bases. V lost 3 bases to trimming and J lost 2 bases; unmatched junction nucleotides: 2. The length of the CDR3 is 14 residues. Germline CDR1 reads LNHDA; CDR2 reads SQIVND (reference sequence). In DNA form, the CDR3 reads TGTGCCAGTAGTATTGCGGGAGACACAGATACGCAGTATTTT. The encoded protein is CASSIAGDTDTQYF.

J is TRBJ2-1 and V is TRBV7-9, with 10 bases matching TRBD2. The trim removed 1 base at V and 9 bases at J, leaving 6 bases unmatched. CDR1 is SEHNR, CDR2 FQNEAQ, per germline (reference sequence). This CDR3 has 15 amino acids. CDR3 coding DNA: TGTGCCAGCAGCTTAGGTCTAGCGGGAGAGGGTGAGCAGTTCTTC. This gives the protein CASSLGLAGEGEQFF. The full variable domain, in which reference TRBV7-9 and TRBJ2-1 provide the parts outside the CDR3, is DTGVSQNPRHKITKRGQNVTFRCDPISEHNRLYWYRQTLGQGPEFLTYFQNEAQLEKSRLLSDRFSAERPKGSFSTLEIQRTEQGDSAMYLCASSLGLAGEGEQFFGPGTRLTVL.